The 13 T cell receptor beta chains reported below all come from one sample, sequenced in a study of regulatory T cells in long-lasting Graves disease. Relying on iRepertoire HTBI primers and Arm-PCR of CDR3 regions, the team built TCR beta libraries. TCRdb re-called the multiplex PCR reads through MiXCR, storing one row per CDR3 protein. The data show a few hundred thousand distinct CDR3 sequences, approximately 16% seen once. Described time point: newly diagnosed GD, antithyroid drugs for less than 3 months. PBMC RNA was the source of the TCR library. Here the sequenced sample was peripheral blood mononuclear cells (PBMCs), taken at new diagnosis, from a patient treated with antithyroid drugs. Receptors were obtained from a female donor with Graves disease.

The sample holds many counts of this clonotype. V gene TRBV11-2 combines with J gene TRBJ1-6; D remains unclear. The CDR3 is 13 amino acids. V was shortened by 2 bases and J by 7 bases, with 6 bases between the two germline ends. CDR1 SGHAT and CDR2 FQNNGV come from the germline V gene. The CDR3 DNA follows: TGTGCCAGCAGCTTACTCCAGAATTCACCCCTCCACTTT. Translating gives CASSLLQNSPLHF.

In the case of this clonotype: This sequence is one base from a far larger clone and is likely a read error. The chain links TRBV7-9 to TRBJ2-1; tentative D call: TRBD2 (5 bases). V lost 5 bases and J 10 bases, leaving 27 bases between the germline ends. Germline CDR1 reads SEHNR; CDR2 reads FQNEAQ (reference sequence). The CDR3 has 17 amino acids. The CDR3 here is CASSITGEGLRSYEQFF. In DNA form, the CDR3 reads TGTGCCAGCAGCATCACCGGCGAGGGCTTGAGGTCCTACGAGCAGTTCTTC.

This chain uses TRBV7-2 with TRBJ2-3; 7 bases fit TRBD2. The CDR3 is 18 amino acids. Germline lookup yields CDR1 SGHTA and CDR2 FQGNSA. Trimming at V came to 4 bases and at J to 0 bases, leaving 13 bases not matched to a gene. The CDR3 sequence: CASSSDPTSRSSTDTQYF. The CDR3, as DNA: TGTGCCAGCAGCTCCGACCCGACTAGCAGATCTAGCACAGATACGCAGTATTTT.

The table lists this clonotype with many counts. J is TRBJ1-2 and V is TRBV7-2; 7 positions match TRBD1. Germline V gene data show CDR1 as SGHTA and CDR2 as FQGNSA. The ends lost 5 bases at V and 2 bases at J; junction bases unmatched: 8. CDR3 length: 15 residues. The CDR3 sequence is CASSRTGESNYGYTF. For the CDR3, the DNA is TGTGCCAGCAGCCGTACAGGGGAATCCAACTATGGCTACACCTTC.

This clonotype was seen at least ten times. V and J are TRBV20-1 and TRBJ1-1; the match to TRBD1 covers 8 bases. Germline lookup yields CDR1 DFQATT and CDR2 SNEGSKA (reference sequence). The CDR3 has 14 residues. Unmatched junction bases numbered 7, after V lost 2 bases and J lost 5 bases. The chain's CDR3 is CSARTDRARTEAFF. Written as DNA, the CDR3 is TGCAGTGCTAGAACGGACAGGGCAAGGACTGAAGCTTTCTTT.

In its sample, this clonotype was seen a few times. The chain links TRBV13 to TRBJ2-2; 8 bases agree with TRBD2. J was trimmed by 6 bases and V by 3 bases; bases with no gene match: 6. The CDR3 consists of 15 residues. Per germline, CDR1 PRHDT and CDR2 FYEKMQ (reference sequence). The CDR3 coding sequence is TGTGCCAGCAGCTTTCGGGAGGGCCCCGCCGGGGAGCTGTTTTTT. This codes for CASSFREGPAGELFF.

This clonotype showed up many times. The J gene is TRBJ2-1, the V gene TRBV9; D not resolved. From germline, CDR1 is SGDLS and CDR2 YYNGEE. The V end was cut by 1 base, the J end by 13 bases, with 15 bases between. CDR3 length: 13 amino acids. In nucleotides, the CDR3 is TGTGCCAGCAGCGTACTCGCCCAACCCCCACAGTTCTTC. Translated: CASSVLAQPPQFF.

This clonotype came up a few times. This may come from a read error, since a much larger clone is one base off. CDR3 sequence reads: CSARETSGNADAQYF. CDR3 in DNA: TGCAGTGCTAGAGAGACTAGCGGGAATGCAGATGCGCAGTATTTT. The V call is TRBV20-1, the J call TRBJ2-3; 11 bases are a match to TRBD2. This CDR3 is 15 amino acids long. Germline V gene data show CDR1 as DFQATT and CDR2 as SNEGSKA (reference sequence).

The chain couples TRBV2 to TRBJ2-1, with D possibly TRBD2 on 6 matching bases. The CDR3 has 16 residues. The V gene lost 1 base and the J gene lost 6 bases, with 16 bases spanning the gap. Germline loops: CDR1 SNHLY, CDR2 FYNNEI. The CDR3 spells CASSEEPGLGGNEQFF. CDR3 coding DNA: TGTGCCAGCAGTGAAGAACCGGGACTTGGGGGCAATGAGCAGTTCTTC. Supplemented by reference TRBV2 and TRBJ2-1, the full variable domain reads EPEVTQTPSHQVTQMGQEVILRCVPISNHLYFYWYRQILGQKVEFLVSFYNNEISEKSEIFDDQFSVERPDGSNFTLKIRSTKLEDSAMYFCASSEEPGLGGNEQFFGPGTRLTVL.

On this clonotype: A much larger clone lies one base from this, so it may be a read error. The chain is built from TRBV6-1 and TRBJ2-5; TRBD1 matches at 7 bases. This CDR3 spans 14 amino acids. The V and J ends lost 8 bases and 6 bases, in that order; junction bases with no gene match: 12. CDR1 is MNHNS, CDR2 SASEGT, per germline. Here the CDR3 DNA reads TGTGCCAGCGACTTCCAGGGGGTGGTAAAGACCCAGTACTTC. It codes for CASDFQGVVKTQYF.

This clonotype was recorded at least ten times. This chain joins TRBV12-3 or TRBV12-4 and TRBJ2-5; 8 positions agree with TRBD1. This CDR3 comprises 15 residues. The V gene end was trimmed by 1 base and the J gene end by 0 bases; junction bases not matched to a gene: 1. The DNA for the CDR3 is TGTGCCAGCAGTTTAGGGACAGGGTACCAAGAGACCCAGTACTTC. Protein product: CASSLGTGYQETQYF.

There are many counts of this clonotype. CDR3 loop: CASSPEGTPNSPLHF. DNA for the CDR3: TGTGCCAGCTCACCCGAGGGGACACCTAATTCACCCCTCCACTTT. The chain uses TRBV18 and TRBJ1-6; tentative D call: TRBD1 (6 bases). Germline V CDR1 and CDR2: KGHSH, LQKENI. The CDR3 spans 15 residues. V dropped 3 bases and J dropped 6 bases, with 12 bases sitting between them.

The sample holds many counts of this clonotype. The V call is TRBV11-2, the J call TRBJ2-3; D is unclear. Per germline, CDR1 SGHAT and CDR2 FQNNGV. V was clipped by 5 bases and J by 7 bases, with 7 bases between them. The CDR3 sequence is 11 residues long. In nucleotides, the CDR3 is TGTGCCAGCAGCCTAACTCATACGCAGTATTTT. As protein: CASSLTHTQYF. Full variable domain (missing parts from reference TRBV11-2 and TRBJ2-3): EAGVAQSPRYKIIEKRQSVAFWCNPISGHATLYWYQQILGQGPKLLIQFQNNGVVDDSQLPKDRFSAERLKGVDSTLKIQPAKLEDSAVYLCASSLTHTQYFGPGTRLTVL.